The sequence of this TCR beta chain was determined in a study of cytomegalovirus exposure and HLA in healthy donors. Vbeta (60) and Jbeta (13) primers were used in the PCR. TCRdb's copy holds only in-frame clones and misses some; the assay was immunoSEQ multiplex PCR. The repertoire consists of roughly 150,000 clones, with around 79% occurring once and the leading ten covering 1.7%. The TCR was taken from a woman aged 25-40 years in good health and CMV-seronegative. Sequencing input: PBMCs.

CDR3 bases: TGTGCCAGCAGCTTCGGGGCCGGGGGTAATGATGGCTACACCTTC. Encoded protein: CASSFGAGGNDGYTF. The chain links TRBV5-6 to TRBJ1-2, with D perhaps matching TRBD1 (5 bases). CDR1 is SGHDT and CDR2 is YYEEEE in the germline V gene. This CDR3 is 15 amino acids long. V lost 2 bases to trimming and J lost 6 bases, with 17 bases between them.